Ten or more counts support the clone carrying this T cell receptor (beta chain). Alpha and beta constant-region primers primed reverse transcription of about 0.5 ug RNA. Alpha and beta chain libraries were made separately by chain-specific third strand synthesis with multiplexing indices. Using its own MiXCR run on the 5' RACE reads, TCRdb lists one record per CDR3 protein. The sample consists of 8,000 to 10,000 distinct CDR3 sequences, 5.5% to 6% of them appearing once. The sample is drawn from a study of HIV-infected patients and healthy controls. The germline gives CDR1 SGHAT, CDR2 FQNNGV. V was shortened by 1 base and J by 5 bases, with 13 bases between the two germline ends. This CDR3 comprises 15 residues. No cell fractionation was done, so the repertoire covers all unsorted peripheral blood T cells.

V usage is TRBV11-2 and J usage is TRBJ2-3; either TRBD1 or TRBD2 may fit D (6 bases each). This TCR was recovered from an adult in good health. The sample taken for sequencing was blood. The CDR3 nucleotides are TGTGCCAGCAGCTTAGGGGGGGCGCCTGGAGATACGCAGTATTTT. Translation gives CASSLGGAPGDTQYF.